The TCR beta chain under discussion was sequenced for a study of PD-1 blockade in classical Hodgkin lymphoma (dated by TCRdb to 2020 to 2021). At the level of the whole study: Nivolumab dosing was 3 mg/kg intravenously every 2 weeks, continuing until either disease progression or unacceptable toxicity. To define a peripheral blood immune signature of response to PD-1 blockade in classical Hodgkin lymphoma, the study combined TCR beta sequencing with CyTOF.

Details on this clone: It lacks a known antigen. Base qualities were left out, and no much larger clone turns up one base away.

On the study overall, not on this receptor specifically: Lower diversity was observed in patients in whom nivolumab was started less than 1 year after ASCT, and these patients were excluded from later analyses so that confounding by immune reconstitution would be avoided. Newly diagnosed patients were reported to have lower baseline TCR diversity than healthy donors, and relapsed/refractory patients were reported to have lower baseline TCR diversity still. Only a single clinical trial cohort was studied, and what caused the repertoire differences, possibly disease activity or prior therapy, remained undefined. A significant rise by C4D1 was seen in CD4+ but not CD8+ TCR diversity (p=0.0027 vs p=0.16), with the rise being most apparent in complete responders (p=0.02). Trial patients with a complete response had baseline diversity similar to that of newly diagnosed patients, while partial responders and progressors had significantly lower diversity.

According to the study, the label for this sample's time point signals: cycle 4 day 1 (C4D1), after more than 5 weeks of nivolumab. All trial patients had relapsed after autologous stem cell transplantation, with cohorts A, B and C differing in prior brentuximab vedotin exposure. CD4+ T cells were purified from thawed PBMCs by magnetic negative selection with a Miltenyi CD4+ T cell isolation kit. The trial cohort included around 56 patients with relapsed/refractory classical Hodgkin lymphoma, and each patient had a best overall response of complete response, partial response or progressive disease. Trial patients were treated with single-agent nivolumab in the multi-cohort phase II CheckMate 205 trial. An independent review committee assessed best overall response by applying the 2007 International Working Group response criteria. Trial PBMCs were collected just before the start of nivolumab (C1D1) and during therapy at cycle 2 day 1 and cycle 4 day 1. Peripheral blood was collected in 8 mL Vacutainer Cell Preparation Tubes, from which PBMCs were isolated by centrifugation and then cryopreserved. Purified CD4+ and CD8+ fractions were prepared only for cases in which an additional PBMC sample was available. Magnetically labelled cells were depleted on LS columns in a quadroMACS separator, and the flow-through was collected as the purified fraction.

The Qiagen DNeasy kit was used to extract genomic DNA from unsorted PBMCs and from the negatively selected CD4+ and CD8+ fractions. Amplification of TCR beta CDR3 regions was done by immunoSEQ multiplex PCR with primers that anneal to V and J segments. A synthetic immune receptor repertoire was used to minimize amplification bias, and any residual bias was removed computationally once sequencing was done. Per the source publication's procedure: Custom Python scripts were used to quantify repertoire diversity as the Shannon entropy index. Unsorted, CD4+ and CD8+ repertoires were examined separately, except in combined analyses, for which CD4+ and CD8+ sequences were merged in silico. A clone was considered expanded if an increase in frequency of at least 2-fold after treatment relative to C1D1 was found, and a pseudocount of 0.5 was applied to clones undetected at baseline. Singleton clones were defined as clones with 0 or 1 copy at C1D1, and non-singleton clones were defined as clones with 2 or more copies. Clones expanded in unsorted samples were assigned a CD4+, CD8+ or unknown annotation through matching of protein sequences in sorted samples from the same patient. Wilcoxon tests on paired samples were used to test diversity changes from C1D1 to C4D1. TCRdb limited this immuneACCESS table to in-frame rearrangements with V and J called. A share of clones is missing; checked studies link under half to unresolved V genes, and the rest is unexplained. The V and J calls and the clone size are those of that table, but D and trimming were determined from the DNA. Across this sample there are around 37,000 clones, with 90% to 95% seen only once. The ten most abundant clones make up 0.25% to 0.35% of the sample.

Sequenced here: CD4+ T cells from blood, sampled before the fourth cycle of nivolumab. The TCR originated in a human donor with classical Hodgkin lymphoma.

For the CDR3, the sequence is CASSLGGGNTIYF. At the DNA level, the sequence is TGTGCCAGCAGCTTAGGGGGTGGAAACACCATATATTTT. This chain joins TRBV7-2 to TRBJ1-3, with the D gene too uncertain to name. Taken from cysteine to phenylalanine, the CDR3 has 13 residues. Only the CDR3 part of the read is kept: 39 bases, read in frame from the first base. At the junction V is shortened by 1 base and J by 3 bases, with 4 bases in between. The germline V gene sets CDR1 to SGHTA and CDR2 to FQGNSA.